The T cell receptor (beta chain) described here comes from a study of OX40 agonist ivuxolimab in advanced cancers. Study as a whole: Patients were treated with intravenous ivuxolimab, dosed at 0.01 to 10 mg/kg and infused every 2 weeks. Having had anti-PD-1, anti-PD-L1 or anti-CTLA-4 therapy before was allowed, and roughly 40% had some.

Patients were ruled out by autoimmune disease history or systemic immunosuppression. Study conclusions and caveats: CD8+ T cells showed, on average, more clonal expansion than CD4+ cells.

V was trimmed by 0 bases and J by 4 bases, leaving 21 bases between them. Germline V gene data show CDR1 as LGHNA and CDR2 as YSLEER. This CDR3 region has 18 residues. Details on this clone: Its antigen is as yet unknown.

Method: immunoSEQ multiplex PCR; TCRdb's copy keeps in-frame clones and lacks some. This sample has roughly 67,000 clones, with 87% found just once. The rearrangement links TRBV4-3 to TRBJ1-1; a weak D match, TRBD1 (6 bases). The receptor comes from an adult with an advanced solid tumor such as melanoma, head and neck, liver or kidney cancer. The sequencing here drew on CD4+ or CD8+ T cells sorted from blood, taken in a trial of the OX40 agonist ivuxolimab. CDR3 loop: CASSQDSLRDKGGTEAFF. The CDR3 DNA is TGCGCCAGCAGCCAAGATAGTTTGAGGGATAAGGGGGGCACTGAAGCTTTCTTT.